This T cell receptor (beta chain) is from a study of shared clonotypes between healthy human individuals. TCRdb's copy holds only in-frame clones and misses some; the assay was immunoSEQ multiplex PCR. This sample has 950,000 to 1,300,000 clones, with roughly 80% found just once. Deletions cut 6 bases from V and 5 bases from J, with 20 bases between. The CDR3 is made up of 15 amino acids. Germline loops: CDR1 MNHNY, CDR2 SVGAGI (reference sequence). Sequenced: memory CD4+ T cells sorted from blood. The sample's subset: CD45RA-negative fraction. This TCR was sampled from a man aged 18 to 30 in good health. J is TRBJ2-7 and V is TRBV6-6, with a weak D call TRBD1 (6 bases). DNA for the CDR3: TGTGCCAGCAGGATTGAACGGGACACTTTCCACGAGCAGTACTTC. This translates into CASRIERDTFHEQYF.